This T cell receptor beta chain originates from a study of shared clonotypes between healthy human individuals. Looked up from germline, CDR1 is SGHRS and CDR2 is YFSETQ. The CDR3 extends over 14 amino acids. Germline trimming cut 4 bases from V and 2 bases from J; bases unmatched to any gene: 3. Samples underwent the assay at deep level. Produced via immunoSEQ multiplex PCR; TCRdb's table is partial and in-frame only. This table holds about 470,000 clones, 79% found once. This sequence was found in a woman between 35 and 50 years old in good health. Some clones in this sample may be carry-over from other donors' samples. What was sequenced was PBMCs. The chain is built from TRBV5-1 and TRBJ1-5, with 7 positions matching TRBD1. The CDR3 nucleotides read TGCGCCAGCAGCGACGGGACAGGCAATCAGCCCCAGCATTTT. Encoded protein: CASSDGTGNQPQHF. Based on the CDR3 plus reference TRBV5-1 and TRBJ1-5, the full variable domain is KAGVTQTPRYLIKTRGQQVTLSCSPISGHRSVSWYQQTPGQGLQFLFEYFSETQRNKGNFPGRFSGRQFSNSRSEMNVSTLELGDSALYLCASSDGTGNQPQHFGDGTRLSIL.